This TCR beta chain emerged from a study of cytomegalovirus exposure and HLA in healthy donors. CDR3 length: 20 residues. The germline CDR1 and CDR2 sequences are ENHRY and SYGVKD. V lost 4 bases, J lost 6 bases, and 16 bases stayed unmatched. PCR employed 60 Vbeta and 13 Jbeta primers. Generated by immunoSEQ multiplex PCR, the TCRdb table keeps only in-frame clones and is missing some. This sample has around 260,000 clones, with about four fifths found just once. The material sequenced was PBMCs. The origin of this receptor is a girl aged 2-15 years in good health and CMV-seronegative. This chain uses TRBV10-3 with TRBJ2-3, with 16 bases identical to TRBD2. The CDR3 region is CAISGTLPGLAGGPGDTQYF. The CDR3 nucleotides read TGTGCCATCAGTGGAACTCTCCCGGGACTAGCGGGAGGGCCCGGGGATACGCAGTATTTT.